The entry below describes one T cell receptor (beta chain). This specimen belongs to a study of blood T cell repertoires in COVID-19. Study at large: Spain, Italy and the United States supplied samples that represented acute and convalescent COVID-19.

This CDR3 comprises 15 residues. Trimming shortened V by 4 bases and J by 0 bases, and 12 bases separated the two germline ends. Germline loops: CDR1 SNHLY, CDR2 FYNNEI. The repertoire was sequenced with immunoSEQ multiplex PCR; TCRdb's copy has only in-frame clones and lacks some. This table has about 140,000 clones, more than 80% appearing once. The sample taken for sequencing was peripheral blood. V is TRBV2 and J is TRBJ1-1, with D unclear. The receptor comes from a human donor in a cohort sampled during active COVID-19. DNA of the CDR3: TGTGCCAGCAGTGTCGCGCTGCAAATGAACACTGAAGCTTTCTTT. Encoded protein: CASSVALQMNTEAFF.